The 26 T cell receptor beta chains below were found in one sample sequenced in a study of T-cell reconstitution after alpha-beta-depleted transplantation in children. A library of TCRbeta sequences, prepared with unique molecular identifiers, was generated. TCRdb analysed the PCR reads with MiXCR anew, one entry per CDR3 protein. Of about 400,000 distinct CDR3 sequences listed, roughly 22% are singletons. The material was PBMCs from the stem cell graft donor, obtained from the stem cell graft. The receptors shown here come from a human donor who donated a stem cell graft to a child with acute myeloid leukemia.

The V and J genes are TRBV12-3 or TRBV12-4 and TRBJ2-4, with 13 nucleotides matching TRBD2. V gave up 6 bases and J gave up 4 bases; unmatched junction bases: 9. The CDR3 has 17 residues. The CDR3 sequence: CASRYAGTSGTKNIQYF. The DNA for the CDR3 is TGTGCCAGCAGATACGCTGGGACTAGCGGGACAAAAAACATTCAGTACTTC.

This clonotype was seen repeatedly, ten times or more. The genes are TRBV20-1 and TRBJ2-7, with D perhaps matching TRBD2 (6 bases). V was trimmed by 0 bases and J by 6 bases, leaving 18 bases between them. The CDR3 covers 15 residues. CDR1 is DFQATT and CDR2 is SNEGSKA in the germline V gene (reference sequence). The CDR3 nucleotides are TGCAGTGCTAGAGATGGGGGGATAGCTGTGGGCGAGCAGTACTTC. Translated, it gives CSARDGGIAVGEQYF.

This clonotype has at least ten counts. The J gene is TRBJ2-5, the V gene TRBV27; D might be TRBD2 (5 bases). The CDR3 sequence is 10 residues long. Deletions cut 3 bases from V and 12 bases from J, with 8 bases between. The germline V gene encodes CDR1 MNHEY and CDR2 SMNVEV (reference sequence). The CDR3: CASSFKREYF. CDR3 nucleotides: TGTGCCAGCAGTTTCAAGAGGGAGTACTTC.

The genes are TRBV24-1 and TRBJ2-1; TRBD1 matches at 9 bases. Trimming at V came to 4 bases and at J to 16 bases, leaving 10 bases not matched to a gene. Per germline, CDR1 KGHDR and CDR2 SFDVKD. This CDR3 contains 13 residues. The CDR3 nucleotides read TGTGCCACCAGTGACACACAGGGGGCTTATCGTTTCTTC. Translation: CATSDTQGAYRFF.

The chain joins TRBV20-1 to TRBJ2-5, with 10 positions matching TRBD2. This CDR3 has 16 residues. After removal of 5 bases from V and 4 bases from J, the junction contained 13 bases not matched to a gene. Germline V gene lookup returns CDR1 DFQATT and CDR2 SNEGSKA (reference sequence). CDR3 loop: CSAVQREGLFTETQYF. The DNA for the CDR3 is TGCAGTGCTGTCCAGCGGGAGGGCCTCTTTACAGAGACCCAGTACTTC.

This clonotype showed up many times. V is TRBV28 and J is TRBJ2-1; D remains ambiguous. This CDR3 contains 11 residues. Germline V lookup: CDR1 MDHEN, CDR2 SYDVKM. Trimming took off 3 bases at V and 9 bases at J, with 6 bases between the two ends. CDR3 in amino acids: CASSFVGEQFF. As DNA, the CDR3 is TGTGCCAGCAGTTTTGTTGGTGAGCAGTTCTTC.

The chain combines TRBV12-3 or TRBV12-4 with TRBJ2-7; 8 bases agree with TRBD2. The CDR3 loop spans 14 amino acids. J gave up 6 bases and V 5 bases, and 9 bases lay outside the gene matches. DNA for the CDR3: TGTGCCAGCAGTCAATATAGCGGGATCGGCGAGCAGTACTTC. Translating gives CASSQYSGIGEQYF.

The CDR3 loop reads CAISDGQAYEQYF. The CDR3 coding sequence is TGTGCCATCAGTGATGGTCAGGCCTACGAGCAGTACTTC. This chain links TRBV10-3 with TRBJ2-7; no reliable D call. V was trimmed by 3 bases and J by 2 bases, leaving 8 bases between them. Germline V gives CDR1 ENHRY, CDR2 SYGVKD. The CDR3 consists of 13 residues.

This clonotype was seen at least ten times. The J gene is TRBJ2-1, the V gene TRBV20-1, with D perhaps TRBD2 (6 bases). The CDR3 runs to 14 residues. Germline V lookup: CDR1 DFQATT, CDR2 SNEGSKA (reference sequence). Trimming removed 6 bases from V and 6 bases from J, with 18 bases in between. CDR3 DNA sequence: TGCAGTGCGCGGGGAACTGGGGTACCCAATGAGCAGTTCTTC. It is translated as CSARGTGVPNEQFF.

This rearrangement joins TRBV24-1 to TRBJ2-3; 9 bases are a match to TRBD1. There are 16 residues in the CDR3. J lost 5 bases, V lost 7 bases, and 12 bases had no gene match. Germline V gene sequence: CDR1 KGHDR, CDR2 SFDVKD. The CDR3 bases are TGTGCCACCAGCGCCCGGGACAGGGACCGAAGAGATACGCAGTATTTT. Encoded protein: CATSARDRDRRDTQYF.

CDR3 region: CASSTLGLAGGPADTQYF. Here the CDR3 DNA reads TGTGCCAGCAGCACCCTGGGTCTAGCGGGAGGGCCAGCAGATACGCAGTATTTT. The chain employs TRBV13 and TRBJ2-3, with 12 bases lining up with TRBD2. J was trimmed by 4 bases and V by 5 bases; bases with no gene match: 13. The CDR3 runs 18 residues. Germline assignment: CDR1 PRHDT and CDR2 FYEKMQ (reference sequence).

This chain uses TRBV5-1 with TRBJ2-2; D is perhaps TRBD2 (5 bases). The ends were cut back, 1 base at V and 7 bases at J, with 8 bases in the middle. The CDR3 is 13 residues long. Germline CDR1 reads SGHRS; CDR2 reads YFSETQ. The CDR3 loop is CASSLRTGGELFF. For the CDR3, the DNA is TGCGCCAGCAGCTTGAGGACTGGCGGGGAGCTGTTTTTT.

In its sample, this clonotype was seen many times. The CDR3, as DNA: TGCAGCGTTGAACAACAGTGGGAGCAGTACTTC. As protein: CSVEQQWEQYF. This chain links TRBV29-1 with TRBJ2-7; D call uncertain. V lost 2 bases and J 7 bases, leaving 9 bases between the germline ends. The CDR3 length is 11 residues. The germline gives CDR1 SQVTM, CDR2 ANQGSEA.

This clonotype has a handful of counts. The CDR3 spells CSVVFDNYGYTF. The CDR3 nucleotides read TGCAGCGTTGTTTTCGACAACTATGGCTACACCTTC. V gene TRBV29-1 combines with J gene TRBJ1-2; D is undetermined. The V end was cut by 4 bases, the J end by 2 bases, with 8 bases between. CDR3 length: 12 residues. Germline V gene data show CDR1 as SQVTM and CDR2 as ANQGSEA.

This clonotype was found a few times. This chain joins TRBV20-1 and TRBJ2-1; 13 bases fit TRBD2. Germline trimming cut 4 bases from V and 5 bases from J; bases unmatched to any gene: 8. This CDR3 has 16 amino acids. Per the germline V gene, CDR1 is DFQATT and CDR2 is SNEGSKA (reference sequence). CDR3 nucleotide sequence: TGCAGTGCTACCACTGGACTAGCGGGAGCAAACAATGAGCAGTTCTTC. Encoded protein: CSATTGLAGANNEQFF.

V is TRBV6-2 or TRBV6-3 and J is TRBJ1-1; no reliable D call. The CDR3 is 11 amino acids. Germline values: CDR1 MNHEY, CDR2 SVGEGT. Trimming shortened V by 5 bases and J by 6 bases, and 7 bases separated the two germline ends. The DNA for the CDR3 is TGTGCCAGCAGTATTCGAGCTGAAGCTTTCTTT. Translation gives CASSIRAEAFF.

The chain recombines TRBV28 with TRBJ1-5, with D tentatively TRBD1 (6 bases). CDR1 and CDR2 (germline): MDHEN, SYDVKM. This CDR3 region has 12 residues. The ends were cut back, 6 bases at V and 6 bases at J, with 9 bases in the middle. The chain's CDR3 is CASRSGAQPQHF. CDR3 coding DNA: TGTGCCAGCAGGTCGGGGGCTCAGCCCCAGCATTTT.

Ten or more counts support this clonotype. The chain is built from TRBV12-3 or TRBV12-4 and TRBJ2-1; TRBD1 agrees at 7 bases. Trimming at V came to 4 bases and at J to 0 bases, leaving 6 bases not matched to a gene. The CDR3 covers 16 residues. CDR3 loop: CASSSSSGGSYNEQFF. CDR3 DNA sequence: TGTGCCAGCAGTTCCAGCTCAGGGGGCTCCTACAATGAGCAGTTCTTC.

At least ten counts were recorded for this clonotype. This sequence joins TRBV6-5 and TRBJ2-2; TRBD1 agrees at 7 bases. The CDR3 is 16 residues long. Germline V gene data show CDR1 as MNHEY and CDR2 as SVGAGI. V trimming: 0 bases; J trimming: 1 base; junction bases outside the gene matches: 2. The CDR3 here is CASSYSGGLNTGELFF. The DNA for the CDR3 is TGTGCCAGCAGTTACTCAGGGGGCTTGAACACCGGGGAGCTGTTTTTT.

This clonotype has just a few counts. The chain is built from TRBV5-1 and TRBJ1-1; D gene ambiguous. V lost 6 bases, J lost 1 base, and 13 bases lay in between. CDR1 SGHRS and CDR2 YFSETQ come from the germline V gene. The CDR3 runs to 14 residues. The CDR3 is CASIEGTTNTEAFF. The CDR3 DNA follows: TGCGCCAGCATTGAGGGCACCACGAACACTGAAGCTTTCTTT.

The V and J genes are TRBV12-3 or TRBV12-4 and TRBJ1-5; 9 positions match TRBD1. The V gene end was trimmed by 11 bases and the J gene end by 3 bases; junction bases not matched to a gene: 11. This CDR3 is 15 amino acids long. The CDR3: CASCLRTGANQPQHF. CDR3 DNA: TGTGCCTCATGTTTGCGGACAGGGGCCAATCAGCCCCAGCATTTT.

There are a few counts of this clonotype. The chain is built from TRBV20-1 and TRBJ2-5, with D perhaps matching TRBD2 (5 bases). V lost 1 base, J lost 4 bases, and 13 bases lay in between. Germline V gene lookup returns CDR1 DFQATT and CDR2 SNEGSKA (reference sequence). CDR3 size: 14 residues. In DNA, the CDR3 is TGCAGTGCTAGAGGTGGGAGTGATGTAGAGACCCAGTACTTC. Amino acids: CSARGGSDVETQYF.

This clonotype has a single count. The genes are TRBV5-1 and TRBJ2-3; TRBD2 matches at 8 bases. The CDR3 loop spans 15 amino acids. Germline V gene data show CDR1 as SGHRS and CDR2 as YFSETQ. V dropped 4 bases and J dropped 5; count of bases not matched to a gene: 9. The CDR3 sequence is CASSPAGAPGDTQYF. The CDR3 nucleotides are TGCGCCAGCAGCCCAGCGGGAGCCCCGGGAGATACGCAGTATTTT.

The V and J genes are TRBV11-1 and TRBJ2-1; the match to TRBD2 covers 7 bases. Germline CDR1 and CDR2: SGHAT and FQDESV (reference sequence). V shed 5 bases and J 7 bases; nucleotides not matched to a gene: 8. The CDR3 contains 14 residues. The CDR3 loop reads CASSRGTTGNEQFF. In nucleotides, the CDR3 is TGTGCCAGCAGCCGGGGGACTACGGGGAATGAGCAGTTCTTC.

This clonotype was seen more than once but under ten times. This chain joins TRBV25-1 and TRBJ2-1, with 7 bases identical to TRBD2. With 8 bases clipped from V and 6 bases from J, the junction kept 10 bases outside the gene matches. In germline, CDR1 is MGHDK, CDR2 SYGVNS. The length of the CDR3 is 14 residues. The DNA for the CDR3 is TGTGCCAGCCGTCCGAGCGGGATCAGCAATGAGCAGTTCTTC. Its translation: CASRPSGISNEQFF. Based on the CDR3 plus reference TRBV25-1 and TRBJ2-1, the full variable domain is EADIYQTPRYLVIGTGKKITLECSQTMGHDKMYWYQQDPGMELHLIHYSYGVNSTEKGDLSSESTVSRIRTEHFPLTLESARPSHTSQYLCASRPSGISNEQFFGPGTRLTVL.

This clonotype was counted between two and nine times. This chain joins TRBV27 and TRBJ1-1; D is perhaps TRBD1 (6 bases). Trimming pared 3 bases from V and 2 bases from J, leaving 13 bases between. Germline V gene lookup returns CDR1 MNHEY and CDR2 SMNVEV (reference sequence). The CDR3 loop spans 15 amino acids. The CDR3 coding sequence is TGTGCCAGCAGTTTGGGGACCAGGGGAAACACTGAAGCTTTCTTT. Translated: CASSLGTRGNTEAFF.